The 31 T cell receptor beta chains reported below all come from one sample, sequenced in a study of blood T cell repertoires in COVID-19. Sequenced by immunoSEQ multiplex PCR; TCRdb stores in-frame clones only, minus some. The sample consists of about 230,000 clones, around four fifths of them appearing once. The sequencing input was peripheral blood. The source of these receptors is a woman between 65 and 79 years old with active or convalescent COVID-19.

The chain is built from TRBV7-2 and TRBJ1-1, with D perhaps TRBD1 (5 bases). The V and J ends lost 5 bases and 6 bases respectively, with 13 bases between them. This CDR3 region has 13 residues. Per the germline V gene, CDR1 is SGHTA and CDR2 is FQGNSA. This chain's CDR3 is CASSPQQGAEAFF. The DNA for the CDR3 is TGTGCCAGCAGCCCCCAGCAAGGGGCTGAAGCTTTCTTT.

J is TRBJ1-1 and V is TRBV4-2, with 7 positions matching TRBD1. Looked up from germline, CDR1 is LGHNA and CDR2 is YNFKEQ. The CDR3 spans 13 residues. The J segment lost 6 bases and the V segment lost 9 bases, leaving 10 bases of the junction unmatched. CDR3 DNA sequence: TGTGCCAGGGAGGACAGGCGGGGGGCTGAAGCTTTCTTT. This translates into CAREDRRGAEAFF.

As concerns this clone: Sequence at one end of the junction differs from germline and may be a read error. This chain links TRBV19 with TRBJ1-5; 7 bases match TRBD1. This CDR3 has 14 amino acids. Germline V gene sequence: CDR1 LNHDA, CDR2 SQIVND (reference sequence). The CDR3 sequence is CASNIGTDNQPQHF. CDR3 nucleotides: TGTGCCAGTAATATAGGGACAGACAATCAGCCCCAGCATTTT.

The chain is built from TRBV9 and TRBJ2-2; TRBD2 matches at 7 bases. This CDR3 spans 18 amino acids. After removal of 0 bases from V and 0 bases from J, the junction contained 8 bases not matched to a gene. Looked up from germline, CDR1 is SGDLS and CDR2 is YYNGEE. The CDR3 protein is CASSVGISGRANTGELFF. CDR3 nucleotide sequence: TGTGCCAGCAGCGTAGGGATTAGCGGGCGCGCGAACACCGGGGAGCTGTTTTTT.

The chain employs TRBV5-6 and TRBJ1-2; D gene unclear. The V and J ends lost 4 bases and 5 bases respectively, with 9 bases between them. This CDR3 comprises 12 residues. Germline CDR1 is SGHDT and CDR2 is YYEEEE. CDR3: CASSIRDYGYTF. CDR3 sequence (DNA): TGTGCCAGCAGCATAAGAGATTATGGCTACACCTTC.

This sequence joins TRBV12-5 and TRBJ2-3; 8 nucleotides match TRBD2. Germline V gene lookup returns CDR1 LGHNT and CDR2 FRNRAP. V gave up 0 bases and J gave up 5 bases; unmatched junction bases: 7. The CDR3 is made up of 16 amino acids. Here the CDR3 DNA reads TGTGCTAGTGGTTTGGTACGCGGTAGCGGGGTAGATACGCAGTATTTT. Translating it yields CASGLVRGSGVDTQYF.

The chain links TRBV3-1 (or the pseudogene TRBV3-2) to TRBJ1-4, with 7 positions matching TRBD1. Germline trimming cut 0 bases from V and 0 bases from J; bases unmatched to any gene: 10. In germline, CDR1 is LGHDT, CDR2 YNNKEL (reference sequence). The CDR3 consists of 19 residues. The CDR3 nucleotides are TGTGCCAGCAGCCAAGAGTCACACGCACAGGGGTCAACTAATGAAAAACTGTTTTTT. It codes for CASSQESHAQGSTNEKLFF.

In its sample, this clone was seen a few times. This rearrangement joins TRBV30 to TRBJ1-5; perhaps TRBD1 as D (5 bases). Germline V gene lookup returns CDR1 GTSNPN and CDR2 SVGIG (reference sequence). V shed 3 bases and J shed 0 bases, with 12 bases lying between them. This CDR3 has 15 residues. CDR3 region: CAWSWGGLSNQPQHF. CDR3 bases: TGTGCCTGGAGCTGGGGGGGACTTAGCAATCAGCCCCAGCATTTT.

The chain couples TRBV25-1 to TRBJ2-7; D not resolved. The V gene lost 4 bases and the J gene lost 6 bases, with 19 bases spanning the gap. Germline CDR1 and CDR2: MGHDK and SYGVNS. The CDR3 contains 15 residues. The CDR3 loop reads CASSGVWLGAGEQYF. The DNA of the CDR3 is TGTGCCAGCAGTGGTGTCTGGTTGGGCGCCGGCGAGCAGTACTTC.

The rearrangement uses TRBV7-9 and TRBJ2-3; no clear D. This CDR3 is 15 amino acids long. Germline CDR1 SEHNR, CDR2 FQNEAQ (reference sequence). V was clipped by 2 bases and J by 1 base, with 10 bases between them. As DNA, the CDR3 is TGTGCCAGCAGCTTACGCCGGGTTGGCACAGATACGCAGTATTTT. It yields the protein CASSLRRVGTDTQYF.

The chain couples TRBV12-3 or TRBV12-4 to TRBJ2-1; unclear D gene. CDR3 size: 13 residues. Trimming took off 6 bases at V and 7 bases at J, with 13 bases between the two ends. The CDR3 reads CASSLQIRNEQFF. CDR3 coding DNA: TGTGCCAGCAGCCTTCAAATCCGGAATGAGCAGTTCTTC.

J is TRBJ2-6 and V is TRBV5-4, with a weak D call TRBD2 (6 bases). This CDR3 is built from 16 residues. CDR1 is SGHNT, CDR2 YYREEE, per germline (reference sequence). V dropped 5 bases and J dropped 8 bases, with 20 bases sitting between them. Here the CDR3 DNA reads TGTGCCAGCAGTCCGCTTGCGGCGGGGAATACCAACGTCCTGACTTTC. This sequence encodes CASSPLAAGNTNVLTF.

The J gene is TRBJ1-1, the V gene TRBV5-4; D is unresolved. In germline, CDR1 is SGHNT, CDR2 YYREEE (reference sequence). Deletions cut 1 base from V and 1 base from J, with 8 bases between. The CDR3 is 14 amino acids. The CDR3 sequence: CASSLLPGNTEAFF. In nucleotides, the CDR3 is TGTGCCAGCAGCTTGCTTCCAGGGAACACTGAAGCTTTCTTT.

This clone was seen once. The CDR3 DNA is TGTGCCAGCAGACTCGGAACAACAGGGAACACCGGGGAGCTGTTTTTT. Amino acid sequence: CASRLGTTGNTGELFF. The rearrangement joins TRBV4-2 to TRBJ2-2, with D perhaps TRBD1 (5 bases). CDR3 length equals 16 residues. Per the germline V gene, CDR1 is LGHNA and CDR2 is YNFKEQ. The V end was cut by 6 bases, the J end by 1 base, with 15 bases between.

The J gene is TRBJ1-5, the V gene TRBV18, with 7 bases identical to TRBD1. Unmatched junction bases numbered 9, after V lost 4 bases and J lost 6 bases. CDR3 length: 15 amino acids. Per germline, CDR1 KGHSH and CDR2 LQKENI. CDR3 DNA: TGTGCCAGCTCACTCCAGACAGGGCCTTTTCAGCCCCAGCATTTT. As protein: CASSLQTGPFQPQHF.

This clone was seen a single time. The V gene is TRBV14, the J gene TRBJ1-2; TRBD1 matches at 9 bases. Per germline, CDR1 SGHDN and CDR2 FVKESK. The CDR3 sequence is 15 residues long. V shed 6 bases and J 4 bases; nucleotides not matched to a gene: 9. The CDR3 DNA reads as TGTGCCAGCAGGCGGACAGGGGAAAGCACCTATGGCTACACCTTC. Its protein is CASRRTGESTYGYTF.

The chain carries TRBV7-6 and TRBJ2-7; 10 positions match TRBD2. Germline lookup yields CDR1 SGHVS and CDR2 FNYEAQ. The V gene end was trimmed by 3 bases and the J gene end by 1 base; junction bases not matched to a gene: 6. The CDR3 is made up of 16 amino acids. The CDR3 nucleotides are TGTGCCAGCAGCTTGGGGGTAGCGGGGGGTTCCTACGAGCAGTACTTC. This sequence encodes CASSLGVAGGSYEQYF.

The CDR3: CASGHSNYGYTF. The CDR3 DNA sequence: TGTGCCAGCGGACACTCTAACTATGGCTACACCTTC. The chain links TRBV6-5 to TRBJ1-2; tentatively, D is TRBD1 (5 bases). The CDR3 loop spans 12 amino acids. Trimming stripped 8 bases from V and 0 bases from J, with 7 bases between. Germline values: CDR1 MNHEY, CDR2 SVGAGI.

This chain links TRBV6-5 with TRBJ1-4; possible D gene TRBD1, 5 bases. From germline, CDR1 is MNHEY and CDR2 SVGAGI. Trimming shortened V by 8 bases and J by 8 bases, and 18 bases separated the two germline ends. The CDR3 length is 14 residues. In nucleotides, the CDR3 is TGTGCCAGCGGGGCCCGGGGGTTCGAGGAAAAACTGTTTTTT. Its protein product is CASGARGFEEKLFF.

J is TRBJ1-5 and V is TRBV18, with D hard to call. This CDR3 spans 16 amino acids. V was cut by 2 bases and J by 3 bases, with 14 bases left in between. Per germline, CDR1 KGHSH and CDR2 LQKENI. CDR3: CASSPVSDFNNQPQHF. DNA for the CDR3: TGTGCCAGCTCACCAGTTAGTGATTTCAACAATCAGCCCCAGCATTTT.

V usage is TRBV9 and J usage is TRBJ1-1; the match to TRBD1 covers 9 bases. The J segment lost 7 bases and the V segment lost 2 bases, leaving 9 bases of the junction unmatched. Germline values: CDR1 SGDLS, CDR2 YYNGEE. The length of the CDR3 is 15 residues. The CDR3 region is CASSVGPGTGLEAFF. In DNA form, the CDR3 reads TGTGCCAGCAGCGTGGGACCCGGGACAGGGCTTGAAGCTTTCTTT.

The chain joins TRBV19 to TRBJ1-2, with D maybe TRBD1 (6 bases). Germline loops: CDR1 LNHDA, CDR2 SQIVND (reference sequence). The CDR3 extends over 16 amino acids. The V and J ends lost 2 bases and 6 bases respectively, with 19 bases between them. Here the CDR3 reads CASSIFPGAYNHGYTF. In DNA, the CDR3 is TGTGCCAGTAGTATATTCCCAGGGGCATACAACCATGGCTACACCTTC.

The chain uses TRBV30 and TRBJ1-2, with 9 bases that match TRBD1. The ends lost 2 bases at V and 2 bases at J; junction bases unmatched: 9. Germline V gives CDR1 GTSNPN, CDR2 SVGIG (reference sequence). The CDR3 length is 16 residues. DNA of the CDR3: TGTGCCTGGAGTCCCTTCGCCACAGGGGGCAACTATGGCTACACCTTC. Translating it yields CAWSPFATGGNYGYTF.

The chain combines TRBV19 with TRBJ1-4; perhaps TRBD1 as D (6 bases). From germline, CDR1 is LNHDA and CDR2 SQIVND (reference sequence). This CDR3 contains 14 residues. The V end lost 8 bases, the J end lost 8 bases, and 18 bases lay between the germline ends. The CDR3 sequence: CASRRQVKDEKLFF. The CDR3 DNA sequence: TGTGCCAGTCGTAGACAGGTGAAGGACGAAAAACTGTTTTTT.

This chain joins TRBV6-4 and TRBJ2-1, with a tentative D call TRBD1 (6 bases). The CDR3 totals 18 residues. CDR1 is MRHNA, CDR2 SNTAGT, per germline. Trimming removed 4 bases from V and 0 bases from J, with 19 bases in between. The CDR3 loop is CASSGRWTASSSYNEQFF. For the CDR3, the DNA is TGTGCCAGCAGTGGCCGCTGGACAGCTTCGAGCTCCTACAATGAGCAGTTCTTC.

This sequence joins TRBV2 and TRBJ2-3; no definite D call. The CDR3 runs to 13 residues. The V gene's germline CDR1 is SNHLY and CDR2 FYNNEI. The germline V and J ends were trimmed by 6 bases and 0 bases, with 7 bases remaining between them. CDR3 bases: TGTGCCAGCAGGATGACTAGCACAGATACGCAGTATTTT. Its translation is CASRMTSTDTQYF.

This chain links TRBV6-6 with TRBJ2-7; 7 positions match TRBD2. With V trimmed by 5 bases and J by 5 bases, 6 bases remained unmatched. CDR3 size: 13 residues. Germline lookup yields CDR1 MNHNY and CDR2 SVGAGI (reference sequence). Written as DNA, the CDR3 is TGTGCCAGCAGTAGCGGGGACGGGGACGAGCAGTACTTC. It is translated as CASSSGDGDEQYF.

The gene calls are TRBV18 and TRBJ2-5, with D perhaps matching TRBD1 (5 bases). Trimming stripped 3 bases from V and 5 bases from J, with 13 bases between. CDR3 length: 14 amino acids. Germline-derived CDR1 and CDR2 are KGHSH and LQKENI. The CDR3 nucleotides read TGTGCCAGCTCACCCCTAGGGGCCATGGAGACCCAGTACTTC. Its protein is CASSPLGAMETQYF.

J is TRBJ1-1 and V is TRBV5-1, with D uncertain. Germline CDR1 and CDR2: SGHRS and YFSETQ. CDR3 length equals 13 residues. V gave up 1 base and J gave up 5 bases, with 9 bases separating them. For the CDR3, the DNA is TGCGCCAGCAGCTTGCGTCAGGTTACTGAAGCTTTCTTT. Translating gives CASSLRQVTEAFF.

The rearrangement uses TRBV30 and TRBJ2-5; D not certain. The V and J ends lost 2 bases and 5 bases respectively, with 6 bases between them. CDR1 is GTSNPN and CDR2 is SVGIG in the germline V gene (reference sequence). This CDR3 is built from 11 residues. The CDR3 bases are TGTGCCTGGAGTTTCCGGGAGACCCAGTACTTC. Amino acid sequence: CAWSFRETQYF.

The V gene is TRBV5-1, the J gene TRBJ2-7, with TRBD2 matching 11 bases. Looked up from germline, CDR1 is SGHRS and CDR2 is YFSETQ. V dropped 4 bases and J dropped 5; count of bases not matched to a gene: 8. The CDR3 loop spans 15 amino acids. CDR3 loop: CASSISGGEWNEQYF. CDR3 DNA: TGCGCCAGCAGCATTAGCGGGGGGGAGTGGAACGAGCAGTACTTC.